These T cell receptor beta chains were read from a single sample in a study of CD8 T cells in Susac syndrome. TCRdb reprocessed the immunoSEQ multiplex PCR reads with MiXCR, giving one entry per CDR3 protein. The sample has 78,000 or so distinct CDR3 sequences; about 95% are singletons. The sample comprised CD8+ T cells from PBMCs. These receptors were obtained from a human donor with multiple sclerosis. Each CDR3 is given with its conserved first and last residue. The D gene is left open where the match is weak.

j_gene	d_gene	v_gene	CDR3aa	CDR3nt
TRBJ2-2	.	TRBV19	CASIGVKGPGELFF	TGTGCCAGTATAGGGGTCAAAGGCCCCGGGGAGCTGTTTTTT
TRBJ2-2	TRBD1	TRBV4-1	CASSPRDRGLEELFF	TGCGCCAGCAGCCCCCGGGACAGGGGGCTCGAGGAGCTGTTTTTT
TRBJ2-1	.	TRBV12-3/TRBV12-4	CASSFTDGEQFF	TGTGCCAGCAGTTTTACCGATGGTGAGCAGTTCTTC
TRBJ1-5	.	TRBV27	CASRGAGNQPQHF	TGTGCCAGCAGAGGGGCTGGTAATCAGCCCCAGCATTTT
TRBJ1-1	.	TRBV29-1	CSADGGTEAFF	TGCAGCGCCGACGGCGGAACTGAAGCTTTCTTT
TRBJ2-3	.	TRBV12-3/TRBV12-4	CATGNDTSTDTQYF	TGTGCCACGGGGAATGACACTAGCACAGATACGCAGTATTTT
TRBJ2-3	TRBD2	TRBV9	CASSVAGLAATDTQYF	TGTGCCAGCAGCGTAGCAGGACTAGCGGCCACAGATACGCAGTATTTT
TRBJ2-2	.	TRBV5-1	CASSGLGTGANTGELFF	TGCGCCAGCAGTGGTCTGGGCACGGGGGCGAACACCGGGGAGCTGTTTTTT
TRBJ1-4	TRBD1	TRBV18	CASSPTPTGAQEKLFF	TGTGCCAGCTCACCCACCCCGACAGGGGCGCAAGAAAAACTGTTTTTT
TRBJ2-5	.	TRBV5-4	CASSLWGRGPETQYF	TGTGCCAGCAGCTTGTGGGGCCGGGGGCCGGAGACCCAGTACTTC
TRBJ2-1	TRBD2	TRBV29-1	CSVETGGPHEQFF	TGCAGCGTTGAGACGGGAGGGCCCCATGAGCAGTTCTTC
TRBJ1-1	.	TRBV4-3	CASSPGQLSTEAFF	TGCGCCAGCAGCCCCGGACAGTTGTCCACTGAAGCTTTCTTT
TRBJ2-7	TRBD1	TRBV5-6	CASSLGDRAREQYF	TGTGCCAGCAGCTTGGGGGACAGGGCCCGGGAGCAGTACTTC
TRBJ2-1	TRBD2	TRBV19	CASSMGWGLAGNEQFF	TGTGCCAGTAGTATGGGCTGGGGACTAGCGGGAAATGAGCAGTTCTTC